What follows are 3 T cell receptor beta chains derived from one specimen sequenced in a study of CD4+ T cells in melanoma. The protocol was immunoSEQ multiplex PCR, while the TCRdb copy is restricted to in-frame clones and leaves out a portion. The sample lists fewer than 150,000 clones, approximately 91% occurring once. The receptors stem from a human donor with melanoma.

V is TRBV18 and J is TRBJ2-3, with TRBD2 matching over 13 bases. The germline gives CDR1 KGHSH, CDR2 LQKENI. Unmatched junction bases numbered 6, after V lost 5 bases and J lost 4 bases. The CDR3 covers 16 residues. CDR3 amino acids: CASSSTSGGASDTQYF. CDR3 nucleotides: TGTGCCAGCTCAAGTACTAGCGGGGGGGCCTCAGATACGCAGTATTTT.

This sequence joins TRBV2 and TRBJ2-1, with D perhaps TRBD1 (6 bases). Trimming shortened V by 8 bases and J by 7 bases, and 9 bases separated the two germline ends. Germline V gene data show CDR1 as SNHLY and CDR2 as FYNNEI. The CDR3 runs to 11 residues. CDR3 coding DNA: TGTGCCAGCGCCCAGGGGAATGAGCAGTTCTTC. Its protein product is CASAQGNEQFF.

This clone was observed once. As DNA, the CDR3 is TGTGCCATCAGTAAAGGGGGCCCCGGCACAGATACGCAGTATTTT. Its protein product is CAISKGGPGTDTQYF. The rearrangement joins TRBV10-3 to TRBJ2-3, with 7 bases identical to TRBD1. V dropped 5 bases and J dropped 1; count of bases not matched to a gene: 6. The germline V gene encodes CDR1 ENHRY and CDR2 SYGVKD. CDR3 length: 15 residues.